These 17 T cell receptor beta chains share one sample of origin, sequenced in a study of T cell responses to AZD1222 COVID-19 vaccine. The data were produced by immunoSEQ multiplex PCR, yet TCRdb's version contains in-frame clones alone and is incomplete. Of approximately 190,000 clones in the sample, 85% to 90% were seen once. Sample: peripheral blood, taken on day 0 of MenACWY control vaccination. These receptors originate from an adult in good health.

This sequence joins TRBV18 and TRBJ2-5; no firm D call. The CDR3 runs 12 residues. V was trimmed by 5 bases and J by 0 bases, leaving 4 bases between them. Germline loops: CDR1 KGHSH, CDR2 LQKENI. DNA of the CDR3: TGTGCCAGCTCATTCTACCAAGAGACCCAGTACTTC. It is translated as CASSFYQETQYF. The full variable domain, its missing parts supplied by reference TRBV18 and TRBJ2-5, is NAGVMQNPRHLVRRRGQEARLRCSPMKGHSHVYWYRQLPEEGLKFMVYLQKENIIDESGMPKERFSAEFPKEGPSILRIQQVVRGDSAAYFCASSFYQETQYFGPGTRLLVL.

CDR3 sequence: CASSSTGIRAYEQYF. CDR3 coding DNA: TGTGCCAGCAGTTCGACAGGAATAAGGGCCTACGAGCAGTACTTC. The V gene is TRBV28, the J gene TRBJ2-7; weak D call: TRBD1 (6 bases). V was trimmed by 4 bases and J by 2 bases, leaving 15 bases between them. CDR1 and CDR2 (germline): MDHEN, SYDVKM. The CDR3 extends over 15 amino acids. The full variable domain, in which reference TRBV28 and TRBJ2-7 provide the parts outside the CDR3, is DVKVTQSSRYLVKRTGEKVFLECVQDMDHENMFWYRQDPGLGLRLIYFSYDVKMKEKGDIPEGYSVSREKKERFSLILESASTNQTSMYLCASSSTGIRAYEQYFGPGTRLTVT.

The V call is TRBV4-2, the J call TRBJ2-3, with a tentative D call TRBD2 (6 bases). The length of the CDR3 is 16 residues. Trimming shortened V by 0 bases and J by 3 bases, and 13 bases separated the two germline ends. Germline V gene sequence: CDR1 LGHNA, CDR2 YNFKEQ. The CDR3 here is CASSQEVRGRTDTQYF. CDR3 in DNA: TGTGCCAGCAGCCAAGAAGTTCGGGGGAGGACAGATACGCAGTATTTT.

The chain recombines TRBV5-1 with TRBJ1-5; D remains ambiguous. CDR3 size: 13 residues. Germline CDR1 is SGHRS and CDR2 is YFSETQ. Trimming took 6 bases from V and 0 from J, leaving 7 bases between them. For the CDR3, the DNA is TGCGCCAGCACCCCTATTAGCAATCAGCCCCAGCATTTT. This translates into CASTPISNQPQHF.

The gene calls are TRBV7-2 and TRBJ1-2; 8 bases are a match to TRBD1. Germline lookup yields CDR1 SGHTA and CDR2 FQGNSA. The CDR3 loop spans 15 amino acids. After removal of 5 bases from V and 7 bases from J, the junction contained 12 bases not matched to a gene. The CDR3 sequence: CASSPPDREGGGYTF. DNA of the CDR3: TGTGCCAGCAGCCCCCCGGACAGGGAAGGTGGTGGCTACACCTTC.

The gene calls are TRBV5-1 and TRBJ1-1, with D perhaps matching TRBD1 (5 bases). Between the trimmed V and J ends, which lost 0 bases and 2 bases, there was a span of 11 bases. There are 15 residues in the CDR3. Germline-derived CDR1 and CDR2 are SGHRS and YFSETQ. The DNA for the CDR3 is TGCGCCAGCAGCTTGGGGGGGATTGGTAACACTGAAGCTTTCTTT. Translated: CASSLGGIGNTEAFF. Full variable domain (rest looked up from reference TRBV5-1 and TRBJ1-1): KAGVTQTPRYLIKTRGQQVTLSCSPISGHRSVSWYQQTPGQGLQFLFEYFSETQRNKGNFPGRFSGRQFSNSRSEMNVSTLELGDSALYLCASSLGGIGNTEAFFGQGTRLTVV.

The rearrangement links TRBV7-9 to TRBJ1-1; TRBD1 aligns across 7 bases. After removal of 5 bases from V and 1 base from J, the junction contained 4 bases not matched to a gene. Germline V CDR1 and CDR2: SEHNR, FQNEAQ (reference sequence). The CDR3 extends over 14 amino acids. The CDR3 DNA reads TGTGCCAGCAGCGTCGGGACAGCGAACACTGAAGCTTTCTTT. As protein: CASSVGTANTEAFF.

The V call is TRBV5-8, the J call TRBJ1-3; D perhaps matches TRBD1 (6 bases). The CDR3 loop spans 14 amino acids. Germline loops: CDR1 SGHTS, CDR2 YDEGEE. V was pared by 4 bases and J by 4 bases, with 12 bases between. The CDR3 DNA reads as TGTGCCAGCAGCGACGGACAGAACGGAAACACCATATATTTT. Its translation is CASSDGQNGNTIYF.

This clone was counted between two and nine times. The V and J genes are TRBV7-3 and TRBJ2-5; 14 bases are shared with TRBD2. CDR1 and CDR2 (germline): SGHTA, FQGTGA. The CDR3 sequence is 15 residues long. Trimming removed 5 bases from V and 7 bases from J; junction bases left unmatched: 6. CDR3 sequence reads: CASSPGLAGAGTQYF. CDR3 DNA sequence: TGTGCCAGCAGCCCGGGACTAGCGGGGGCGGGGACCCAGTACTTC.

This chain links TRBV28 with TRBJ1-5; D call uncertain. The CDR3 runs 12 residues. Germline CDR1 is MDHEN and CDR2 is SYDVKM. V was pared by 1 base and J by 7 bases, with 5 bases between. The CDR3 loop reads CASSLFGQPQHF. For the CDR3, the DNA is TGTGCCAGCAGTTTATTCGGACAGCCCCAGCATTTT. Together with reference TRBV28 and TRBJ1-5, the CDR3 gives the full variable domain: DVKVTQSSRYLVKRTGEKVFLECVQDMDHENMFWYRQDPGLGLRLIYFSYDVKMKEKGDIPEGYSVSREKKERFSLILESASTNQTSMYLCASSLFGQPQHFGDGTRLSIL.

V is TRBV29-1 and J is TRBJ2-2, with a weak D call TRBD2 (5 bases). The CDR3 sequence is 15 residues long. Between the trimmed V and J ends, which lost 4 bases and 4 bases, there was a span of 16 bases. Germline V CDR1 and CDR2: SQVTM, ANQGSEA. The CDR3, as DNA: TGCAGCGTTGTCGGGGAAATGGGGAGCACCGGGGAGCTGTTTTTT. This translates into CSVVGEMGSTGELFF.

The chain links TRBV4-2 to TRBJ2-6; TRBD1 matches at 7 bases. Germline-derived CDR1 and CDR2 are LGHNA and YNFKEQ. The CDR3 totals 19 residues. Trimming cost V 1 base and J 0 bases; bases outside gene matches: 9. The CDR3 nucleotides are TGTGCCAGCAGCCAAGGATATGACAGGGCCTACTCTGGGGCCAACGTCCTGACTTTC. Translated, it gives CASSQGYDRAYSGANVLTF.

V is TRBV28 and J is TRBJ2-7; 8 bases map to TRBD1. In germline, CDR1 is MDHEN, CDR2 SYDVKM. V gave up 5 bases and J gave up 2 bases; unmatched junction bases: 11. This CDR3 region has 16 residues. The CDR3: CASSPYRGWEAYEQYF. CDR3 nucleotides: TGTGCCAGCAGTCCCTACAGGGGGTGGGAGGCCTACGAGCAGTACTTC.

V gene TRBV7-2 combines with J gene TRBJ2-7; possibly TRBD2 for D (6 bases). Germline values: CDR1 SGHTA, CDR2 FQGNSA. The CDR3 extends over 17 amino acids. Trimming removed 1 base at V and 0 bases at J, with 16 bases between. CDR3 nucleotide sequence: TGTGCCAGCAGCTTAGGGAGTCTAGCGTACAGCTCCTACGAGCAGTACTTC. Translation gives CASSLGSLAYSSYEQYF.

Worth noting for this clone: A read error may account for a junction end that differs from germline. The chain has TRBV6-5 and TRBJ1-2, with D perhaps TRBD1 (6 bases). Germline V gene sequence: CDR1 MNHEY, CDR2 SVGAGI. The CDR3 contains 13 residues. CDR3 sequence (DNA): TGTGCCAGCAGTTACTCGCGCGGGGGCGAGTCCCCCTTC. Protein sequence: CASSYSRGGESPF.

The V and J genes are TRBV6-1 and TRBJ1-2, with D uncertain. CDR3 length: 15 residues. The ends were cut back, 1 base at V and 0 bases at J, with 9 bases in the middle. Germline loops: CDR1 MNHNS, CDR2 SASEGT. The CDR3 DNA sequence: TGTGCCAGCAGTGAAGTGGGATTAGCTAACTATGGCTACACCTTC. Translated: CASSEVGLANYGYTF.

The CDR3 region is CASSLDGQPRETQYF. As DNA, the CDR3 is TGTGCCAGCAGCTTAGATGGTCAACCCCGGGAGACCCAGTACTTC. This rearrangement joins TRBV7-6 to TRBJ2-5; unclear D gene. The CDR3 runs 15 residues. V was pared by 1 base and J by 5 bases, with 14 bases between. The V gene's germline CDR1 is SGHVS and CDR2 FNYEAQ.